This is a list of T cell receptor beta chains from one sample in a study of blood T cells in healthy people across ages. TCRdb re-analysed the 5' RACE reads in MiXCR, keeping a single row per CDR3 protein. Among about 280,000 distinct CDR3 sequences listed, 25% to 30% were seen once. Sequencing was carried out using blood. These receptors were obtained from a woman between 70 and 85 years old in good health. The CDR3 runs from the conserved cysteine through the conserved F or W. The D gene is left open where the match is weak. Size values are once, few and many counts, or a class for expanded clones, and some rows have none.

TGCGCCAGCAGCCAAGAAGGTGGATCAAACAGAATAAATGAAAAACTGTTTTTT	CASSQEGGSNRINEKLFF	TRBV4-1	TRBJ1-4	-	few
TGCGCCAGCAGCCAAGATGGGACTAGCGGAGATACGCAGTATTTT	CASSQDGTSGDTQYF	TRBV4-1	TRBJ2-3	TRBD2	few
TGCAGCGTTCGAACCTGGGAGGAAGGGACAAGGACGGACGGCCAGTACTTC	CSVRTWEEGTRTDGQYF	TRBV29-1	TRBJ2-5	-	few
TGTGCCAGCAGCCCCTCCGGGGATCGACAGTACTTC	CASSPSGDRQYF	TRBV7-9	TRBJ2-7	-	-
TGTGCCAGCAGCTTATTCCCACGCATCCAGGAGACCCAGTACTTC	CASSLFPRIQETQYF	TRBV7-9	TRBJ2-5	-	-
TGTGCCAGCAGTTACGGGACAGGGAAAGGCGCTGAAGCTTTCTTT	CASSYGTGKGAEAFF	TRBV6-5	TRBJ1-1	TRBD1	-
TGTGCCAGCACAACTAGCGGGAGTCCAGTAATGGACCACGAGCAGTACTTC	CASTTSGSPVMDHEQYF	TRBV2	TRBJ2-7	TRBD2	-
TGTGCCAGCAGTTACGGAGGCCTAGCGGGGGGATACAATGAGCAGTTCTTC	CASSYGGLAGGYNEQFF	TRBV6-6	TRBJ2-1	TRBD2	few
TGTGCCAGCAGTGGAACCTTAGCGGGAATATCTTCCGATGAGCAGTTCTTC	CASSGTLAGISSDEQFF	TRBV6-1	TRBJ2-1	TRBD2	-
TGCAGCGTCCCGGACAGGGTCGGCGGGGAGCTGTTTTTT	CSVPDRVGGELFF	TRBV29-1	TRBJ2-2	TRBD1	-
TGCGCCAGCAGCTTGATCTCGGGGGGTCCCTCCTACGAGCAGTACTTC	CASSLISGGPSYEQYF	TRBV5-1	TRBJ2-7	TRBD2	-
TGTGCCAGCAGACTGGGACAGGGATATGGCTACACCTTC	CASRLGQGYGYTF	TRBV12-3/TRBV12-4	TRBJ1-2	TRBD1	-
TGCAGTGCTACCACACCTCAAGAGACCCAGTACTTC	CSATTPQETQYF	TRBV20-1	TRBJ2-5	-	many
TGTGCCAGCAGTGGGGGCCAGGGAAACATTCAGTACTTC	CASSGGQGNIQYF	TRBV6-2/TRBV6-3	TRBJ2-4	-	-
TGTGCCAGCAGCGCCCGGACAGGGGGAGTTTACGAGCAGTACTTC	CASSARTGGVYEQYF	TRBV7-8	TRBJ2-7	TRBD1	few
TGTGCCAGCAGCCAAAGGAGCGTGGGACAGGTTATCGGCTACACCTTC	CASSQRSVGQVIGYTF	TRBV7-2	TRBJ1-2	TRBD1	-
TGCGCCAGCAGCTTGGCTCTAGCGGGTACATCCTACGAGCAGTACTTC	CASSLALAGTSYEQYF	TRBV5-1	TRBJ2-7	TRBD2	-
TGCAGTGCTAGCCCACAGGGTGGATTAGATTGGGAGACCCAGTACTTC	CSASPQGGLDWETQYF	TRBV20-1	TRBJ2-5	-	few
TGTGCCAGCAGCTTACGATTTAGCGGGAGTCCGTACAATGAGCAGTTCTTC	CASSLRFSGSPYNEQFF	TRBV7-8	TRBJ2-1	TRBD2	-
TGCAGTGCTAGAGGGGGATTTAGCACTGAAGCTTTCTTT	CSARGGFSTEAFF	TRBV20-1	TRBJ1-1	-	-